In its sample, the clone carrying this T cell receptor beta chain was seen a few times. Antigen: not known. Mouse gene names and germline throughout. The DNA ends 4 residues before the CDR3 does, and the rest of the CDR3 is filled in from the germline J gene. cDNA reverse transcribed from extracted RNA served as the sequencing template. Method: immunoSEQ multiplex PCR; TCRdb's copy keeps in-frame clones and lacks some. This sample shows over 250,000 clones and no singletons; 1.2% rests with the ten largest. On the basis of CD4, CD8alpha, NKG2D, NKG2ACE and other markers, pooled cutaneous lymph node cells were sorted. V was clipped by 2 bases and J by 0 bases; unmatched bases: 9. Germline-derived CDR1 and CDR2 are SGHDT and FRDEAV. The CDR3 runs 18 residues. The sample belongs to a study of CD8+ T cells in alopecia areata. Study overall: Skin from approximately 6-13-month-old C3H/HeJ graft donors with spontaneous alopecia went to approximately 6-10-week-old female C3H/HeJ mice. Whole-study results and caveats: Sharing of TCR sequences between patients (possibly for HLA-related reasons) was less clear than in mice. Relative to normal scalp, lesional scalp, especially alopecia totalis/universalis, showed higher clonality.

Sample: CD4+ T cells sorted from a lymph node. This clonotype was obtained from a C3H/HeJ mouse with alopecia areata. For this strain, the MHC haplotype corresponds to H2-k. This rearrangement joins TRBV14 to TRBJ2-1; 9 nucleotides line up with TRBD2. CDR3 bases read: TGTGCCAGCAGTTTATCGTTACTGGGGGGCCTTAACTATGCT. It specifies CASSLSLLGGLNYA. The whole CDR3 reads CASSLSLLGGLNYAEQFF. The full variable domain, with the rest looked up from reference TRBV14 and TRBJ2-1, is EAGVTQSPRYAVLQEGQAVSFWCDPISGHDTLYWYQQPRDQGPQLLVYFRDEAVIDNSQLPSDRFSAVRPKGTNSTLKIQSAKQGDTATYLCASSLSLLGGLNYAEQFFGPGTRLTVL.